The next 20 T cell receptor beta chains were all read from a single sample in a study of T-cell reconstitution after alpha-beta-depleted transplantation in children. A library of TCRbeta sequences, prepared with unique molecular identifiers, was generated. TCRdb reanalysed the PCR reads using MiXCR and keeps one entry per CDR3 protein. The table has around 500,000 distinct CDR3 sequences, around 13% seen once. Sequenced material: PBMCs from the stem cell graft donor, taken from the stem cell graft. Every receptor here comes from a human donor who donated a stem cell graft to a child with combined immunodeficiency.

The chain's CDR3 is CSVVEADTQYF. The CDR3 DNA follows: TGCAGCGTCGTGGAGGCAGATACGCAGTATTTT. The chain couples TRBV29-1 to TRBJ2-3, with TRBD2 as a possible D gene (5 bases). The V gene's germline CDR1 is SQVTM and CDR2 ANQGSEA. CDR3 length: 11 amino acids. Trimming shortened V by 6 bases and J by 4 bases, and 8 bases separated the two germline ends.

There are many counts of this clonotype. The chain employs TRBV12-3 or TRBV12-4 and TRBJ2-3; unclear D gene. V lost 0 bases and J 1 base, leaving 8 bases between the germline ends. The CDR3 contains 15 residues. CDR3 DNA: TGTGCCAGCAGTTTAGCGCTGGGCCGCACAGATACGCAGTATTTT. It specifies CASSLALGRTDTQYF.

This clonotype was seen only a few times. This chain uses TRBV10-2 with TRBJ2-3; a possible D gene is TRBD2 (5 bases). V was pared by 3 bases and J by 2 bases, with 9 bases between. CDR1 is WSHSY and CDR2 is SAAADI in the germline V gene. There are 14 residues in the CDR3. The CDR3 nucleotides read TGCGCCAGCAGTGAAGCGGCAGTCACAGATACGCAGTATTTT. Protein product: CASSEAAVTDTQYF.

The sample holds many counts of this clonotype. V and J are TRBV15 and TRBJ1-5; tentative D call: TRBD1 (5 bases). The CDR3 is 17 residues long. The V end lost 0 bases, the J end lost 5 bases, and 17 bases lay between the germline ends. From germline, CDR1 is LNHNV and CDR2 YYDKDF (reference sequence). CDR3 region: CATSRDRGRVGDQPQHF. The CDR3 DNA sequence: TGTGCCACCAGCAGAGATCGGGGCAGGGTCGGAGATCAGCCCCAGCATTTT.

This clonotype came up many times. The chain employs TRBV5-1 and TRBJ2-3; D possibly matches TRBD1 or TRBD2 (5 bases each). Germline values: CDR1 SGHRS, CDR2 YFSETQ. The CDR3 runs to 15 residues. Trimming cost V 0 bases and J 0 bases, with 8 bases left between them. The CDR3 protein is CASSLGDPSTDTQYF. The CDR3 DNA is TGCGCCAGCAGCTTGGGGGACCCGAGCACAGATACGCAGTATTTT. The whole variable domain, remainder taken from reference TRBV5-1 and TRBJ2-3, is KAGVTQTPRYLIKTRGQQVTLSCSPISGHRSVSWYQQTPGQGLQFLFEYFSETQRNKGNFPGRFSGRQFSNSRSEMNVSTLELGDSALYLCASSLGDPSTDTQYFGPGTRLTVL.

The sample holds a few counts of this clonotype. The rearrangement links TRBV7-9 to TRBJ1-2; D is unresolved. Germline loops: CDR1 SEHNR, CDR2 FQNEAQ (reference sequence). V lost 1 base and J 8 bases, leaving 8 bases between the germline ends. The CDR3 spans 12 residues. CDR3 protein: CASSLDFRGYTF. The CDR3 DNA reads as TGTGCCAGCAGCTTAGATTTCCGCGGCTACACCTTC.

The chain links TRBV9 to TRBJ2-3; TRBD2 might be the D (5 bases). The V gene's germline CDR1 is SGDLS and CDR2 YYNGEE. The CDR3 has 13 amino acids. V was trimmed by 0 bases and J by 6 bases, leaving 8 bases between them. CDR3 sequence reads: CASSVVREDTQYF. The CDR3 DNA reads as TGTGCCAGCAGCGTAGTGAGGGAGGATACGCAGTATTTT. Looking up the rest from reference TRBV9 and TRBJ2-3 gives the full variable domain: DSGVTQTPKHLITATGQRVTLRCSPRSGDLSVYWYQQSLDQGLQFLIQYYNGEERAKGNILERFSAQQFPDLHSELNLSSLELGDSALYFCASSVVREDTQYFGPGTRLTVL.

The sample holds many counts of this clonotype. Here the CDR3 reads CASSLSGDLYSYEQYF. DNA of the CDR3: TGTGCCAGCAGTTTATCAGGGGACCTTTACTCCTACGAGCAGTACTTC. The rearrangement uses TRBV27 and TRBJ2-7; either TRBD1 or TRBD2 may fit D (5 bases each). Trimming took off 0 bases at V and 0 bases at J, with 12 bases between the two ends. The CDR3 runs to 16 residues. Germline-derived CDR1 and CDR2 are MNHEY and SMNVEV (reference sequence).

The chain carries TRBV18 and TRBJ1-5; the D gene is possibly TRBD1 (5 bases). Germline-derived CDR1 and CDR2 are KGHSH and LQKENI. The CDR3 totals 13 residues. V lost 3 bases, J lost 5 bases, and 8 bases lay in between. CDR3 residues: CASSPQGHQPQHF. As DNA, the CDR3 is TGTGCCAGCTCACCGCAGGGCCATCAGCCCCAGCATTTT.

This clonotype was counted only a few times. The chain employs TRBV20-1 and TRBJ1-3, with D possibly being TRBD1 (5 bases). This CDR3 region has 19 residues. Trimming took off 6 bases at V and 0 bases at J, with 27 bases between the two ends. Germline CDR1 is DFQATT and CDR2 is SNEGSKA (reference sequence). CDR3 protein: CSALKPPTGPTLSGNTIYF. Here the CDR3 DNA reads TGCAGTGCCCTCAAGCCCCCTACAGGTCCGACCCTCTCTGGAAACACCATATATTTT.

This clonotype was seen ten or more times. The rearrangement joins TRBV2 to TRBJ2-1, with 7 bases aligning to TRBD1. CDR1 and CDR2 from the germline V gene are SNHLY and FYNNEI. The CDR3 spans 15 residues. V lost 8 bases to trimming and J lost 4 bases; unmatched junction nucleotides: 11. CDR3 loop: CASPDRTGGYNEQFF. As DNA, the CDR3 is TGTGCCAGCCCCGACCGGACAGGAGGTTACAATGAGCAGTTCTTC.

This chain connects TRBV9 to TRBJ1-1; D unresolved. V was pared by 1 base and J by 1 base, with 11 bases between. CDR1 SGDLS and CDR2 YYNGEE come from the germline V gene. The CDR3 is 15 residues long. The CDR3 DNA is TGTGCCAGCAGCGTATCTCCTTATTCGAACACTGAAGCTTTCTTT. This translates into CASSVSPYSNTEAFF.

This clonotype came up many times. V is TRBV9 and J is TRBJ2-1; D is possibly TRBD2 (5 bases). Germline V gene lookup returns CDR1 SGDLS and CDR2 YYNGEE. V lost 0 bases, J lost 5 bases, and 6 bases lay in between. There are 13 residues in the CDR3. The CDR3 is CASSVGGDNEQFF. CDR3 DNA: TGTGCCAGCAGCGTAGGGGGAGACAATGAGCAGTTCTTC.

This clonotype was observed a few times. V is TRBV7-8 and J is TRBJ1-4, with no clear D. The V end was cut by 3 bases, the J end by 7 bases, with 9 bases between. CDR1 SGHVS and CDR2 FQNEAQ come from the germline V gene. This CDR3 has 13 residues. CDR3 region: CASSFEAGEKLFF. The CDR3, as DNA: TGTGCCAGCAGCTTTGAGGCGGGTGAAAAACTGTTTTTT.

V usage is TRBV7-8 and J usage is TRBJ2-1; the match to TRBD2 covers 7 bases. V trimming: 8 bases; J trimming: 4 bases; junction bases outside the gene matches: 20. From germline, CDR1 is SGHVS and CDR2 FQNEAQ. The CDR3 consists of 18 residues. This CDR3 is CASCWVVGGRAGYNEQFF. The CDR3 DNA sequence: TGTGCCAGCTGCTGGGTGGTCGGGGGGAGGGCGGGTTACAATGAGCAGTTCTTC. Variable domain in full (rest from reference TRBV7-8 and TRBJ2-1): GAGVSQSPRYKVAKRGQDVALRCDPISGHVSLFWYQQALGQGPEFLTYFQNEAQLDKSGLPSDRFFAERPEGSVSTLKIQRTQQEDSAVYLCASCWVVGGRAGYNEQFFGPGTRLTVL.

This chain links TRBV5-1 with TRBJ1-2; D gene ambiguous. The germline CDR1 and CDR2 sequences are SGHRS and YFSETQ. V dropped 4 bases and J dropped 4 bases, with 20 bases sitting between them. The length of the CDR3 is 16 residues. The CDR3 bases are TGCGCCAGCAGCAATGCCCCCTCCAGCCAATCCTATGGCTACACCTTC. Protein: CASSNAPSSQSYGYTF.

The CDR3 protein is CASSPSQFTGELFF. DNA of the CDR3: TGTGCCAGCTCACCCTCCCAATTCACCGGGGAGCTGTTTTTT. This chain joins TRBV18 and TRBJ2-2; no definite D call. Deletions cut 3 bases from V and 4 bases from J, with 9 bases between. CDR1 KGHSH and CDR2 LQKENI come from the germline V gene. CDR3 length equals 14 residues.

The chain carries TRBV11-2 and TRBJ2-1, with 14 bases fitting TRBD2. V dropped 5 bases and J dropped 3; count of bases not matched to a gene: 6. Per the germline V gene, CDR1 is SGHAT and CDR2 is FQNNGV. The CDR3 contains 17 residues. CDR3 bases: TGTGCCAGCAGCGGAGGACTAGCGGGAGGATTCTACAATGAGCAGTTCTTC. Its translation is CASSGGLAGGFYNEQFF.

The chain recombines TRBV5-1 with TRBJ2-7; 12 nucleotides align to TRBD2. Germline V gives CDR1 SGHRS, CDR2 YFSETQ. The junction had 4 bases not matched to a gene; V was cut back by 3 bases and J by 6 bases. The CDR3 has 14 residues. The CDR3 DNA is TGCGCCAGCAGCTCCGGACTAGCGGGATTCGAGCAGTACTTC. It specifies CASSSGLAGFEQYF. The entire variable domain, with the rest obtained from reference TRBV5-1 and TRBJ2-7, is as follows: KAGVTQTPRYLIKTRGQQVTLSCSPISGHRSVSWYQQTPGQGLQFLFEYFSETQRNKGNFPGRFSGRQFSNSRSEMNVSTLELGDSALYLCASSSGLAGFEQYFGPGTRLTVT.

This clonotype has just a few counts. An end of the junction differs from the germline gene, which may be a read error. The rearrangement joins TRBV6-1 to TRBJ1-1; TRBD1 aligns across 8 bases. The length of the CDR3 is 9 residues. Germline values: CDR1 MNHNS, CDR2 SASEGT. CDR3 nucleotide sequence: TGCTCCGGGACAGGTGAAGCTTTCTTT. This sequence encodes CSGTGEAFF.